The TCR beta chain under discussion was sequenced for a study of T-cell reconstitution after alpha-beta-depleted transplantation in children. There are a few counts of this clonotype. Preparing the TCRbeta library involved the use of unique molecular identifiers. In TCRdb, the PCR reads were re-called with MiXCR into one record per CDR3 protein. This table has some 400,000 distinct CDR3 sequences, over 20% appearing once. Germline V gene data show CDR1 as SGHRS and CDR2 as YFSETQ. Trimming took 4 bases from V and 5 from J; bases not matched to a gene: 20. CDR3 length: 18 residues. The source was PBMCs from the stem cell graft donor, collected from the stem cell graft. The sequence was obtained from a human donor who donated a stem cell graft to a child with acute myeloid leukemia. The chain joins TRBV5-1 to TRBJ2-7; 8 nucleotides line up with TRBD2. The CDR3 nucleotides are TGCGCCAGCAGCCGCCAGGGATCAAGCGGGAGTTTTGCCCACGAGCAGTACTTC. This translates into CASSRQGSSGSFAHEQYF.